The clone carrying this T cell receptor beta chain has ten or more counts. TCRdb passed the RACE reads through MiXCR, listing each CDR3 protein once. The data hold more than 80,000 distinct CDR3 sequences, with 6% to 9% observed a single time. The time point is: patch test 1, 2 weeks after DPC sensitization. Treatment denoted: therapeutic diphenylcyclopropenone sensitization with weekly scalp DPC. Germline V gene data show CDR1 as SGHKS and CDR2 as YYEKEE (reference sequence). Between the trimmed V and J ends, which lost 2 bases and 5 bases, there was a span of 13 bases. This CDR3 is 14 amino acids long. The data were taken from a study of human T cells and chemical hapten exposure.

The sequences come from whole blood, collected in connection with sensitization to the hapten diphenylcyclopropenone (DPC). The sequence was obtained from a woman under 40 with alopecia areata. Some clones in this sample may be carry-over from other donors' samples. The chain uses TRBV5-5 and TRBJ1-1; possible D gene TRBD1, 5 bases. CDR3 sequence reads: CASSFGKGLTEAFF. CDR3 sequence (DNA): TGTGCCAGCAGCTTTGGTAAGGGGCTAACTGAAGCTTTCTTT.